A single sample gave rise to the 24 T cell receptor beta chains below, sequenced in a study of shared clonotypes between healthy human individuals. Using immunoSEQ multiplex PCR, the repertoire was profiled, and TCRdb retains in-frame clones only, with some absent. The sample yields millions of clones, 95% seen once. Material for sequencing was naive CD4+ T cells sorted from blood. Subset denoted: CD45RA+ positively selected. These receptors were collected from a man between 18 and 35 years old in good health.

This clone was counted a single time. Since a much larger clone is just one base distant, this may be a read error. In the same sample, other DNA sequences code for this CDR3. The chain couples TRBV30 to TRBJ2-2; D remains unclear. Trimming removed 3 bases at V and 7 bases at J, with 12 bases between. Germline CDR1 is GTSNPN and CDR2 is SVGIG (reference sequence). The CDR3 sequence is 13 residues long. The CDR3 DNA follows: TGTGCCTGGAGCCCACAGATGGGCGGGGAGCTGTTTTTT. It codes for CAWSPQMGGELFF.

This chain links TRBV6-1 with TRBJ2-2; D is unclear. The CDR3 has 14 residues. Germline V gene data show CDR1 as MNHNS and CDR2 as SASEGT. The V end was cut by 5 bases, the J end by 4 bases, with 11 bases between. CDR3 in DNA: TGTGCCAGCAGTCACGCGGCTTTCACCGGGGAGCTGTTTTTT. Its translation: CASSHAAFTGELFF.

The chain has TRBV5-4 and TRBJ2-7, with 9 bases matching TRBD1. Per germline, CDR1 SGHNT and CDR2 YYREEE (reference sequence). There are 15 residues in the CDR3. Unmatched junction bases numbered 8, after V lost 0 bases and J lost 7 bases. Here the CDR3 reads CASSLAVPGTGEQYF. The DNA of the CDR3 is TGTGCCAGCAGCTTGGCAGTTCCGGGGACAGGGGAGCAGTACTTC.

Regarding this clone: The same CDR3 arises from other DNA sequences in this sample as well. The genes are TRBV4-1 and TRBJ1-3, with 8 bases lining up with TRBD1. CDR1 is MGHRA, CDR2 YSYEKL, per germline. This CDR3 spans 15 amino acids. V gave up 1 base and J gave up 1 base; unmatched junction bases: 0. The CDR3 spells CASSQGTGSGNTIYF. The DNA of the CDR3 is TGCGCCAGCAGCCAAGGGACAGGGTCTGGAAACACCATATATTTT.

This rearrangement joins TRBV11-2 to TRBJ1-1, with 9 bases fitting TRBD1. The CDR3 is 15 residues long. With V trimmed by 4 bases and J by 4 bases, 7 bases remained unmatched. Germline V gives CDR1 SGHAT, CDR2 FQNNGV. Here the CDR3 reads CASSSRDRETTEAFF. CDR3 sequence (DNA): TGTGCCAGCAGCTCCCGGGACAGGGAGACCACTGAAGCTTTCTTT. The variable domain in full, completed from reference TRBV11-2 and TRBJ1-1, reads EAGVAQSPRYKIIEKRQSVAFWCNPISGHATLYWYQQILGQGPKLLIQFQNNGVVDDSQLPKDRFSAERLKGVDSTLKIQPAKLEDSAVYLCASSSRDRETTEAFFGQGTRLTVV.

The chain carries TRBV28 and TRBJ2-1; D may be TRBD1 (5 bases). V lost 6 bases and J lost 10, with 13 bases in between. The CDR3 has 12 residues. Germline-derived CDR1 and CDR2 are MDHEN and SYDVKM. The CDR3 region is CASSSSGFEQFF. CDR3 DNA: TGTGCCAGCAGCTCCTCAGGGTTCGAGCAGTTCTTC.

This clone has just one count. V is TRBV5-1 and J is TRBJ1-4, with TRBD1 as a possible D gene (6 bases). The CDR3 sequence is 15 residues long. Trimming took off 0 bases at V and 4 bases at J, with 10 bases between the two ends. CDR1 and CDR2 from the germline V gene are SGHRS and YFSETQ. CDR3 protein: CASSLGTAVNEKLFF. CDR3 sequence (DNA): TGCGCCAGCAGCTTGGGGACAGCTGTTAATGAAAAACTGTTTTTT.

V usage is TRBV6-1 and J usage is TRBJ2-3, with D perhaps TRBD2 (5 bases). Per the germline V gene, CDR1 is MNHNS and CDR2 is SASEGT. CDR3 length: 15 amino acids. V shed 4 bases and J shed 3 bases, with 14 bases lying between them. The CDR3 DNA sequence: TGTGCCAGCAGTGCGATACACGAGCGGACAGATACGCAGTATTTT. Protein product: CASSAIHERTDTQYF.

Here the CDR3 reads CASSSGTGGAETQYF. The CDR3 nucleotides are TGCGCCAGCAGTTCCGGGACAGGGGGCGCAGAGACCCAGTACTTC. The chain couples TRBV5-1 to TRBJ2-5, with 12 positions matching TRBD1. CDR1 and CDR2 from the germline V gene are SGHRS and YFSETQ. CDR3 length: 15 residues. V gave up 5 bases and J gave up 4 bases; unmatched junction bases: 6.

This chain uses TRBV21-1 with TRBJ1-2; the table's D call, TRBD1, has no DNA check behind it. TRBV21-1 is given as a pseudogene. CDR3 length: 15 amino acids. CDR3: CASSARTGVNYGYTF. CDR3 DNA sequence: TGTGCCAGCAGCGCCCGGACAGGGGTTAACTATGGCTACACCTTC.

The chain carries TRBV6-5 and TRBJ2-2; tentative D call: TRBD1 (8 bases). Germline-derived CDR1 and CDR2 are MNHEY and SVGAGI. The length of the CDR3 is 15 residues. Between the trimmed V and J ends, which lost 6 bases and 5 bases, there was a span of 16 bases. CDR3 in amino acids: CASSSGTGGTGELFF. The CDR3 bases are TGTGCCAGCAGCAGCGGGACAGGTGGGACCGGGGAGCTGTTTTTT.

Of note for this clone: The same CDR3 arises from other DNA sequences in this sample as well. The gene calls are TRBV5-1 and TRBJ2-7, with D hard to call. This CDR3 comprises 14 residues. With 0 bases removed from V and 3 bases from J, the gap between germline ends came to 10 bases. Looked up from germline, CDR1 is SGHRS and CDR2 is YFSETQ. Written as DNA, the CDR3 is TGCGCCAGCAGCTTGGACCCCTCGAGCTACGAGCAGTACTTC. Amino acid sequence: CASSLDPSSYEQYF.

This clone was observed once. Other DNA sequences in this specimen translate into the identical CDR3. This rearrangement joins TRBV2 to TRBJ2-1; D call uncertain. The ends were cut back, 2 bases at V and 2 bases at J, with 4 bases in the middle. This CDR3 has 13 amino acids. The germline CDR1 and CDR2 sequences are SNHLY and FYNNEI. The CDR3, as DNA: TGTGCCAGCAGTGAACGGACCTACAATGAGCAGTTCTTC. Translated: CASSERTYNEQFF.

CDR3 DNA: TGTGCCAGCACCCCCCCAAGGGGGGCGGATGACGAGACCCAGTACTTC. This encodes CASTPPRGADDETQYF. J is TRBJ2-5 and V is TRBV28; TRBD1 or TRBD2 may be the D gene (6 bases each). The CDR3 has 16 amino acids. Germline-derived CDR1 and CDR2 are MDHEN and SYDVKM. Trimming removed 7 bases at V and 5 bases at J, with 23 bases between.

This chain joins TRBV27 and TRBJ1-5; D is unresolved. This CDR3 is built from 13 residues. Trimming left V 5 bases short and J 4 bases short, with 9 bases between. The V gene's germline CDR1 is MNHEY and CDR2 SMNVEV (reference sequence). CDR3: CASSRTWNQPQHF. CDR3 sequence (DNA): TGTGCCAGCAGTCGCACTTGGAATCAGCCCCAGCATTTT.

The V gene is TRBV7-2, the J gene TRBJ1-1; D call uncertain. From germline, CDR1 is SGHTA and CDR2 FQGNSA. V was shortened by 5 bases and J by 1 base, with 17 bases between the two germline ends. CDR3 length: 16 amino acids. The CDR3 region has the DNA TGTGCCAGCAGCCTCGCGGCAGTATTAGGGAACACTGAAGCTTTCTTT. This translates into CASSLAAVLGNTEAFF. The full variable domain, completed using reference TRBV7-2 and TRBJ1-1, is GAGVSQSPSNKVTEKGKDVELRCDPISGHTALYWYRQSLGQGLEFLIYFQGNSAPDKSGLPSDRFSAERTGGSVSTLTIQRTQQEDSAVYLCASSLAAVLGNTEAFFGQGTRLTVV.

This chain uses TRBV18 with TRBJ1-2; a possible D gene is TRBD1 (6 bases). The CDR3 is made up of 14 amino acids. V shed 3 bases and J shed 4 bases, with 12 bases lying between them. Germline assignment: CDR1 KGHSH and CDR2 LQKENI. CDR3 protein: CASSPDRLTYGYTF. The CDR3, as DNA: TGTGCCAGCTCACCGGACAGACTTACCTATGGCTACACCTTC.

The chain employs TRBV10-1 and TRBJ2-1; 8 bases line up with TRBD1. Germline V gene lookup returns CDR1 WNHNN and CDR2 SYGVQD (reference sequence). V dropped 4 bases and J dropped 7; count of bases not matched to a gene: 3. This CDR3 region has 13 residues. CDR3 amino acids: CASSGQGRNEQFF. CDR3 coding DNA: TGCGCCAGCAGTGGACAGGGGAGGAATGAGCAGTTCTTC.

This rearrangement joins TRBV28 to TRBJ2-6; D perhaps matches TRBD2 (6 bases). The V gene's germline CDR1 is MDHEN and CDR2 SYDVKM. The CDR3 loop spans 16 amino acids. Trimming took 8 bases from V and 0 from J, leaving 14 bases between them. The CDR3 DNA reads as TGTGCCAGCTTGGGCCCGGGGGTCTCTGGGGCCAACGTCCTGACTTTC. It translates to CASLGPGVSGANVLTF.

The chain carries TRBV5-8 and TRBJ1-1; D gene ambiguous. CDR3 length equals 11 residues. Deletions cut 7 bases from V and 1 base from J, with 5 bases between. Germline V lookup: CDR1 SGHTS, CDR2 YDEGEE. CDR3 nucleotide sequence: TGTGCCAGCTCCGAGAACACTGAAGCTTTCTTT. Its protein product is CASSENTEAFF.

The chain carries TRBV18 and TRBJ1-4; 7 bases map to TRBD1. J lost 7 bases, V lost 1 base, and 6 bases had no gene match. This CDR3 has 15 amino acids. Germline lookup yields CDR1 KGHSH and CDR2 LQKENI. The CDR3 bases are TGTGCCAGCTCACCACAAGGGGGCGTAGGTGAAAAACTGTTTTTT. Residues: CASSPQGGVGEKLFF.

The gene calls are TRBV6-1 and TRBJ2-4; D uncertain. This CDR3 has 14 residues. Germline V CDR1 and CDR2: MNHNS, SASEGT. Deletions cut 6 bases from V and 0 bases from J, with 9 bases between. The CDR3 DNA follows: TGTGCCAGCAGGGCAGATCTAGCCAAAAACATTCAGTACTTC. Protein product: CASRADLAKNIQYF.

Here the CDR3 reads CAWSTGGMISAGELFF. CDR3 nucleotides: TGTGCCTGGTCTACAGGGGGGATGATATCGGCCGGGGAGCTGTTTTTT. V usage is TRBV30 and J usage is TRBJ2-2; TRBD1 aligns across 8 bases. The V segment lost 5 bases and the J segment 6 bases; nucleotides outside the gene matches: 14. Germline loops: CDR1 GTSNPN, CDR2 SVGIG (reference sequence). The CDR3 length is 16 residues.

V is TRBV5-1 and J is TRBJ2-1; D tentatively reads TRBD1 or TRBD2 (5 bases each). The germline gives CDR1 SGHRS, CDR2 YFSETQ. This CDR3 contains 11 residues. V dropped 9 bases and J dropped 8 bases, with 12 bases sitting between them. The CDR3 protein is CAMPGDHEQFF. As DNA, the CDR3 is TGCGCCATGCCCGGGGACCATGAGCAGTTCTTC.